This T cell receptor beta chain was retrieved from a study of OX40 agonist ivuxolimab in advanced cancers. Overall study: Those treated in dose escalation had hepatocellular carcinoma, melanoma, renal cell cancer or head and neck cancer. Subjects had a mean age of roughly 60 years, with a range of 23 to 79; around 84% were male. Study results and caveats: Expanded peripheral T-cell antigen specificity went undetermined. Doses of 0.1 to 3.0 mg/kg were accompanied by clonal expansion of CD4+ and CD8+ blood T cells by week 6.

As to this clone: Its antigen remains unidentified.

TCRdb's copy holds only in-frame clones and misses some; the assay was immunoSEQ multiplex PCR. The table has about 84,000 clones, 84% seen once. The sample consisted of CD4+ or CD8+ T cells sorted from blood, taken in a trial of the OX40 agonist ivuxolimab. This sequence was found in an adult with an advanced solid tumor such as melanoma, head and neck, liver or kidney cancer.

The CDR3 DNA sequence: TGTGCCAGGACTAGGGGCATTTCCTACGAGCAGTACTTC. As protein: CARTRGISYEQYF. The chain links TRBV27 to TRBJ2-7, with TRBD2 as a possible D gene (6 bases). In germline, CDR1 is MNHEY, CDR2 SMNVEV (reference sequence). This CDR3 contains 13 residues. Trimming took 9 bases from V and 1 from J, leaving 13 bases between them.